These 21 T cell receptor beta chains were all obtained from the same sample, sequenced in a study of T cell repertoires in cytomegalovirus infection. TCRdb itself ran the reads through MiXCR, one entry per CDR3 protein. The data hold about 530,000 distinct CDR3 sequences, with 26% observed a single time. The material sequenced was PBMCs. These receptors came from a human donor in good health (CMV status not recorded). Some clones in this sample may be carry-over from other donors' samples.

Written as DNA, the CDR3 is TGTGCCAGCAGTTTATGGAGCTCGCCACACAATGAGCAGTTCTTC. This encodes CASSLWSSPHNEQFF. The chain is built from TRBV27 and TRBJ2-1; D is unclear. V lost 1 base, J lost 5 bases, and 12 bases lay in between. The CDR3 length is 15 residues. CDR1 and CDR2 (germline): MNHEY, SMNVEV (reference sequence).

This chain uses TRBV7-8 with TRBJ2-1; TRBD2 agrees at 10 bases. The CDR3 covers 15 residues. CDR1 and CDR2 from the germline V gene are SGHVS and FQNEAQ. After removal of 4 bases from V and 8 bases from J, the junction contained 8 bases not matched to a gene. The CDR3 nucleotides are TGTGCCAGCAGCTGGAATAGCGGGAGGTTGGATGAGCAGTTCTTC. It codes for CASSWNSGRLDEQFF.

This clonotype was seen only a few times. The chain carries TRBV20-1 and TRBJ2-1; TRBD2 agrees at 11 bases. The CDR3 spans 15 residues. V dropped 2 bases and J dropped 8; count of bases not matched to a gene: 8. CDR1 is DFQATT, CDR2 SNEGSKA, per germline (reference sequence). CDR3 coding DNA: TGCAGTGCTAGAATTCTAGCGGGAGGAGCCGATGAGCAGTTCTTC. Protein product: CSARILAGGADEQFF.

The chain has TRBV6-6 and TRBJ1-1; possibly TRBD1 for D (5 bases). Trimming stripped 0 bases from V and 6 bases from J, with 14 bases between. The CDR3 spans 15 residues. Germline CDR1 and CDR2: MNHNY and SVGAGI (reference sequence). CDR3 region: CASSYSDGASPEAFF. In DNA form, the CDR3 reads TGTGCCAGCAGTTACTCGGACGGGGCTAGCCCTGAAGCTTTCTTT.

This CDR3 reads CAWSGDRGNTDTQYF. In nucleotides, the CDR3 is TGTGCCTGGAGTGGGGACAGGGGTAACACAGATACGCAGTATTTT. V usage is TRBV30 and J usage is TRBJ2-3; the match to TRBD1 covers 10 bases. CDR3 length equals 15 residues. CDR1 is GTSNPN and CDR2 is SVGIG in the germline V gene (reference sequence). V lost 1 base, J lost 2 bases, and 3 bases stayed unmatched.

The CDR3 nucleotides are TGTGCCAGCAGTTTGGGGTGGACCTACTCTGGGGCCAACGTCCTGACTTTC. It translates to CASSLGWTYSGANVLTF. The chain couples TRBV6-2 or TRBV6-3 to TRBJ2-6, with unresolved D. The CDR3 is made up of 17 amino acids. V was clipped by 4 bases and J by 0 bases, with 13 bases between them. The germline gives CDR1 MNHEY, CDR2 SVGEGT.

J is TRBJ1-5 and V is TRBV7-2, with D perhaps TRBD1 (5 bases). The CDR3 sequence is 15 residues long. V was cut by 0 bases and J by 7 bases, with 13 bases left in between. Germline CDR1 is SGHTA and CDR2 is FQGNSA. The CDR3 loop reads CASSLAGQGGQPQHF. DNA of the CDR3: TGTGCCAGCAGCTTAGCTGGGCAGGGCGGGCAGCCCCAGCATTTT. The full variable domain, rest sourced from reference TRBV7-2 and TRBJ1-5, is GAGVSQSPSNKVTEKGKDVELRCDPISGHTALYWYRQSLGQGLEFLIYFQGNSAPDKSGLPSDRFSAERTGGSVSTLTIQRTQQEDSAVYLCASSLAGQGGQPQHFGDGTRLSIL.

Only a few counts were recorded for this clonotype. The V and J genes are TRBV7-9 and TRBJ2-1; 12 bases are a match to TRBD2. The CDR3 consists of 16 residues. V was pared by 4 bases and J by 6 bases, with 7 bases of the junction left unmatched. Germline lookup yields CDR1 SEHNR and CDR2 FQNEAQ (reference sequence). The CDR3 spells CASSYSSGRDFNEQFF. The CDR3 DNA is TGTGCCAGCAGCTACTCTAGCGGGAGGGATTTCAATGAGCAGTTCTTC. Supplemented by reference TRBV7-9 and TRBJ2-1, the full variable domain reads DTGVSQNPRHKITKRGQNVTFRCDPISEHNRLYWYRQTLGQGPEFLTYFQNEAQLEKSRLLSDRFSAERPKGSFSTLEIQRTEQGDSAMYLCASSYSSGRDFNEQFFGPGTRLTVL.

V usage is TRBV15 and J usage is TRBJ2-5, with D possibly matching TRBD2 (6 bases). CDR1 and CDR2 (germline): LNHNV, YYDKDF (reference sequence). Between the trimmed V and J ends, which lost 4 bases and 7 bases, there was a span of 16 bases. CDR3 size: 14 residues. This chain's CDR3 is CATSTLEGQRTQYF. CDR3 DNA sequence: TGTGCCACCAGCACCCTGGAGGGCCAACGGACCCAGTACTTC.

This clonotype showed up many times. The chain has TRBV7-9 and TRBJ2-1, with 10 nucleotides matching TRBD2. Losses at the gene ends were 7 bases for V and 0 bases for J; bases not matched to a gene: 15. The CDR3 runs 19 residues. Germline V CDR1 and CDR2: SEHNR, FQNEAQ (reference sequence). This CDR3 is CASNSRTSGKTSSYNEQFF. CDR3 bases: TGTGCCAGCAACTCCAGGACTAGCGGAAAAACAAGCTCCTACAATGAGCAGTTCTTC. The whole variable domain, remainder taken from reference TRBV7-9 and TRBJ2-1, is DTGVSQNPRHKITKRGQNVTFRCDPISEHNRLYWYRQTLGQGPEFLTYFQNEAQLEKSRLLSDRFSAERPKGSFSTLEIQRTEQGDSAMYLCASNSRTSGKTSSYNEQFFGPGTRLTVL.

The chain recombines TRBV20-1 with TRBJ2-7; 8 bases agree with TRBD2. From germline, CDR1 is DFQATT and CDR2 SNEGSKA (reference sequence). The V gene end was trimmed by 0 bases and the J gene end by 4 bases; junction bases not matched to a gene: 8. The CDR3 extends over 15 amino acids. The CDR3 DNA follows: TGCAGTGCTAGAGACGGGAGGGCCGGTCGATACGAGCAGTACTTC. Translated, it gives CSARDGRAGRYEQYF.

This clonotype occurred a few times. This chain connects TRBV25-1 to TRBJ2-7, with 8 bases fitting TRBD1. V lost 3 bases to trimming and J lost 4 bases; unmatched junction nucleotides: 8. The CDR3 loop spans 15 amino acids. CDR1 is MGHDK, CDR2 SYGVNS, per germline. The CDR3, as DNA: TGTGCCAGCAGTGAGCCCGGGACAGGCAATTACGAGCAGTACTTC. As protein: CASSEPGTGNYEQYF.

The chain is built from TRBV5-1 and TRBJ2-1, with 9 bases that match TRBD1. CDR1 and CDR2 from the germline V gene are SGHRS and YFSETQ. The CDR3 has 14 amino acids. V gave up 3 bases and J gave up 6 bases; unmatched junction bases: 4. The CDR3 region has the DNA TGCGCCAGCAGCTCCGGACAGGGGCTCAATGAGCAGTTCTTC. Amino acid sequence: CASSSGQGLNEQFF.

This clonotype was recorded many times. The chain joins TRBV7-2 to TRBJ2-3; D call uncertain. The V end was cut by 3 bases, the J end by 5 bases, with 9 bases between. The CDR3 sequence is 13 residues long. Germline V gene sequence: CDR1 SGHTA, CDR2 FQGNSA. CDR3 sequence reads: CASSFRRQDTQYF. For the CDR3, the DNA is TGTGCCAGCAGCTTCAGAAGACAAGATACGCAGTATTTT.

The chain uses TRBV4-3 and TRBJ2-1, with a possible D match to TRBD2 (6 bases). The V gene's germline CDR1 is LGHNA and CDR2 YSLEER. V was clipped by 1 base and J by 0 bases, with 16 bases between them. CDR3 size: 18 residues. The CDR3 DNA is TGCGCCAGCAGCCAAGGGATCCTAGCGCTGAGCTCCTACAATGAGCAGTTCTTC. Translated, it gives CASSQGILALSSYNEQFF.

As to this clonotype: At one end, the junction sequence differs from germline, possibly due to a read error. This sequence joins TRBV10-3 and TRBJ1-1; TRBD1 might be the D (5 bases). Germline V lookup: CDR1 ENHRY, CDR2 SYGVKD. The CDR3 is made up of 12 amino acids. The CDR3: CAFSHDSSEAFF. The CDR3 nucleotides read TGTGCCTTCAGCCATGACAGTTCTGAAGCTTTCTTT.

This clonotype was seen a handful of times. The rearrangement uses TRBV10-3 and TRBJ2-1; 8 positions match TRBD2. V shed 2 bases, J shed 1 base, and the junction held 13 bases outside the gene matches. This CDR3 is built from 19 residues. Germline loops: CDR1 ENHRY, CDR2 SYGVKD. The CDR3 region has the DNA TGTGCCATCAGTGAGGTGGTTGTGCGGGAGGAAGGTTCCTACAATGAGCAGTTCTTC. Protein: CAISEVVVREEGSYNEQFF.

The chain combines TRBV12-3 or TRBV12-4 with TRBJ2-3; no clear D gene. This CDR3 is built from 16 residues. Between the trimmed V and J ends, which lost 4 bases and 0 bases, there was a span of 14 bases. Here the CDR3 reads CASSSASRLSTDTQYF. The DNA of the CDR3 is TGTGCCAGCAGTTCAGCGTCGAGATTGAGCACAGATACGCAGTATTTT.

This clonotype was seen more than once but under ten times. The chain is built from TRBV11-2 and TRBJ2-2; TRBD1 is a possible D gene (5 bases). Trimming left V 3 bases short and J 4 bases short, with 21 bases between. There are 18 residues in the CDR3. CDR1 SGHAT and CDR2 FQNNGV come from the germline V gene. CDR3 DNA: TGTGCCAGCAGCTTCGACAGAACGGCATTTTTGGGCACCGGGGAGCTGTTTTTT. Translating gives CASSFDRTAFLGTGELFF.

This clonotype occurred many times. This chain connects TRBV7-2 to TRBJ2-3, with D perhaps TRBD2 (5 bases). This CDR3 spans 14 amino acids. Per germline, CDR1 SGHTA and CDR2 FQGNSA. V lost 6 bases and J 1 base, leaving 11 bases between the germline ends. Written as DNA, the CDR3 is TGTGCCAGCAGTTATTGGACTGGCACAGATACGCAGTATTTT. Its protein product is CASSYWTGTDTQYF.

The V and J genes are TRBV7-9 and TRBJ2-3; 7 nucleotides agree with TRBD1. The V gene end was trimmed by 6 bases and the J gene end by 2 bases; junction bases not matched to a gene: 8. The length of the CDR3 is 15 residues. Germline loops: CDR1 SEHNR, CDR2 FQNEAQ (reference sequence). The CDR3 spells CASSRTGGNTDTQYF. DNA for the CDR3: TGTGCCAGCAGTCGGACAGGTGGAAACACAGATACGCAGTATTTT.